The present TCR beta chain was sequenced within a study of identical twins. This clonotype came up a few times. Antigen: not known. This CDR3 contains 16 residues. Germline V gene sequence: CDR1 SEHNR, CDR2 FQNEAQ (reference sequence). Germline trimming cut 3 bases from V and 0 bases from J; bases unmatched to any gene: 6. Template switching (which added a universal primer site) was used, and cDNA carried unique molecular identifiers. TCRdb ran MiXCR on the 5' RACE reads and lists one entry per CDR3 protein. The repertoire holds around 300,000 distinct CDR3 sequences, with less than 9% as singletons. General observations from the study: Invariant populations such as MAIT and iNKT cells could partly muddle zero-insertion analyses. Weaker excess twin sharing was seen among beta out-of-frame sequences. Out-of-frame TCR alpha sharing in monozygotic twins exceeded recombination model predictions.

The same sample was also used in a study of yellow fever vaccine responses in identical twins.

The sequence was collected from a woman under 30 in good health. The material sequenced was memory (CD45RO+) T cells sorted from blood. The V call is TRBV7-9, the J call TRBJ2-5; TRBD2 agrees at 8 bases. CDR3 in DNA: TGTGCCAGCAGCTTGGTAGCGGGGAGCCACCAAGAGACCCAGTACTTC. The encoded protein is CASSLVAGSHQETQYF.